This TCR beta chain derives from a study of T-cell memory formation after mild COVID-19. With constant-segment primers, 5'RACE yielded cDNA libraries of TCR alpha and TCR beta that carried sample barcodes and UMIs. TCRdb recomputed calls from the 5' RACE reads with MiXCR, one row per CDR3 protein. Seen here are fewer than 150,000 distinct CDR3 sequences, 11% to 15% observed once, and the top ten hold about 29%. CDR3 length: 13 amino acids. CDR1 and CDR2 from the germline V gene are GTSNPN and SVGIG (reference sequence). V was pared by 0 bases and J by 3 bases, with 9 bases between. Sequencing was carried out using PBMCs or a T cell subset sorted from them (not recorded which). The gene calls are TRBV30 and TRBJ2-7; D is undetermined. The sequence was collected from an adult woman who had mild COVID-19 (a few samples of this study predate the infection). Cell type and time point are not known. CDR3 protein: CAWSVAFYYEQYF. The CDR3 DNA reads TGTGCCTGGAGTGTAGCCTTTTACTACGAGCAGTACTTC.